The 21 T cell receptor beta chains in this list originate from one sample, sequenced in a study of blood T cells in healthy people across ages. For the second PCR, which ran for 7 to 11 cycles, a sample-barcoded 5' primer and a J-beta primer mix were used. TCRdb recomputed calls from the 5' RACE reads with MiXCR, one row per CDR3 protein. The data contain 500,000 to 600,000 distinct CDR3 sequences, 25% to 30% of them singletons. The sequencing sample was made of blood. The receptors shown here come from a woman in her 70s in good health.

This clonotype came up a few times. The J gene is TRBJ1-2, the V gene TRBV6-5; D is possibly TRBD1 (6 bases). The germline V and J ends were trimmed by 7 bases and 5 bases, with 17 bases remaining between them. This CDR3 spans 14 amino acids. CDR1 is MNHEY and CDR2 is SVGAGI in the germline V gene. The CDR3 region has the DNA TGTGCCAGCACCGTCGGAGGGGGAGGGTATGGCTACACCTTC. Translating it yields CASTVGGGGYGYTF.

The rearrangement joins TRBV4-2 to TRBJ2-3; TRBD1 agrees at 8 bases. This CDR3 is built from 16 residues. V dropped 1 base and J dropped 1; count of bases not matched to a gene: 4. Germline V gene data show CDR1 as LGHNA and CDR2 as YNFKEQ. Here the CDR3 reads CASSQGGQGRTDTQYF. The CDR3 DNA sequence: TGTGCCAGCAGCCAAGGTGGACAGGGTCGCACAGATACGCAGTATTTT.

The chain carries TRBV20-1 and TRBJ2-7; 11 bases agree with TRBD2. Germline V gene data show CDR1 as DFQATT and CDR2 as SNEGSKA (reference sequence). The CDR3 loop spans 19 amino acids. Trimming at V came to 1 base and at J to 1 base, leaving 15 bases not matched to a gene. The CDR3 loop reads CSARVLAGGPGYFSYEQYF. DNA for the CDR3: TGCAGTGCTAGAGTCCTAGCGGGGGGCCCCGGATACTTTTCCTACGAGCAGTACTTC.

V usage is TRBV7-9 and J usage is TRBJ2-7, with 8 positions matching TRBD1. The J call may be incorrect, as the DNA end agrees better with TRBJ2-1. Germline lookup yields CDR1 SEHNR and CDR2 FQNEAQ (reference sequence). The CDR3 totals 14 residues. The CDR3 loop is CASSPRTGTGEQFF. CDR3 nucleotides: TGTGCCAGCAGCCCCCGGACAGGGACAGGTGAGCAGTTCTTC.

The V call is TRBV7-9, the J call TRBJ2-2; 7 bases map to TRBD1. V gave up 6 bases and J gave up 7 bases; unmatched junction bases: 11. CDR1 and CDR2 (germline): SEHNR, FQNEAQ (reference sequence). The CDR3 extends over 15 amino acids. CDR3 sequence: CASREWDSSGGELFF. The DNA of the CDR3 is TGTGCCAGCAGAGAGTGGGACAGCAGCGGCGGGGAGCTGTTTTTT.

The chain joins TRBV20-1 to TRBJ1-2; TRBD1 matches 9 bases. V trimming: 5 bases; J trimming: 6 bases; junction bases outside the gene matches: 7. This CDR3 contains 13 residues. Germline-derived CDR1 and CDR2 are DFQATT and SNEGSKA (reference sequence). The CDR3 nucleotides read TGCAGTGCTCCCGCGGGACAGGGACATGGCTACACCTTC. Protein sequence: CSAPAGQGHGYTF.

Here the CDR3 DNA reads TGTGCCAGCAGACTACTCGGGGCGGCGAACACTGAAGCTTTCTTT. Translation gives CASRLLGAANTEAFF. This chain joins TRBV28 and TRBJ1-1, with a weak D call TRBD1 (5 bases). The CDR3 contains 15 residues. Trimming cost V 6 bases and J 1 base, with 15 bases left between them. CDR1 and CDR2 from the germline V gene are MDHEN and SYDVKM.

This clonotype was observed a few times. The chain has TRBV7-3 and TRBJ2-5; D may match TRBD1 or TRBD2 (5 bases each). Gene TRBJ2-1 matches the end of the DNA better, so the J call may be wrong. CDR1 is SGHTA and CDR2 is FQGTGA in the germline V gene. This CDR3 region has 15 residues. The CDR3 region has the DNA TGTGCCAGCAGCTTAACGTCGGCCCGGGGCAGTGAGCAGTTCTTC. Translated, it gives CASSLTSARGSEQFF.

A note on this clonotype: It may be a read error: a sequence one base away is much more abundant. The chain recombines TRBV7-2 with TRBJ1-4, with 7 bases fitting TRBD1. The CDR3 is 13 residues long. Germline values: CDR1 SGHTA, CDR2 FQGNSA. The CDR3 DNA reads as TGTGCCAGCAACAGGGACAGAAGTGAAGAACTGTTTTTT. Translation gives CASNRDRSEELFF.

This clonotype was seen only a few times. The chain joins TRBV11-2 to TRBJ1-1, with D uncertain. Trimming removed 4 bases at V and 4 bases at J, with 10 bases between. This CDR3 is built from 13 residues. Germline V gives CDR1 SGHAT, CDR2 FQNNGV. The CDR3 sequence: CASSSFRSTEAFF. CDR3 DNA: TGTGCCAGCAGCTCCTTTCGGAGCACTGAAGCTTTCTTT.

This clonotype turned up a few times. The V gene is TRBV20-1, the J gene TRBJ1-2; D is unclear. This CDR3 spans 13 amino acids. In germline, CDR1 is DFQATT, CDR2 SNEGSKA (reference sequence). Between the trimmed V and J ends, which lost 4 bases and 5 bases, there was a span of 14 bases. This CDR3 reads CSATTVMEYGYTF. As DNA, the CDR3 is TGCAGTGCTACCACAGTGATGGAGTATGGCTACACCTTC.

This clonotype was counted between two and nine times. The V and J genes are TRBV10-3 and TRBJ2-7; TRBD1 agrees at 8 bases. After removal of 7 bases from V and 4 bases from J, the junction contained 6 bases not matched to a gene. This CDR3 is built from 13 residues. The V gene's germline CDR1 is ENHRY and CDR2 SYGVKD. CDR3 in amino acids: CAITQTGAYEQYF. The CDR3 DNA is TGTGCCATCACCCAGACAGGGGCGTACGAGCAGTACTTC.

As to this clonotype: At one end the junction does not follow the germline gene, possibly because of a read error. This sequence joins TRBV7-9 and TRBJ1-1; tentatively, D is TRBD1 (6 bases). Germline V gene lookup returns CDR1 SEHNR and CDR2 FQNEAQ (reference sequence). The CDR3 extends over 16 amino acids. The CDR3 loop is CSSSLGSGGANTEAFF. The CDR3 bases are TGTTCCAGCAGCTTAGGGTCTGGGGGGGCGAACACTGAAGCTTTCTTT.

The V call is TRBV3-1, the J call TRBJ2-1; D is perhaps TRBD1 or TRBD2 (6 bases each). Trimming shortened V by 1 base and J by 3 bases, and 13 bases separated the two germline ends. From germline, CDR1 is LGHDT and CDR2 YNNKEL (reference sequence). This CDR3 is 16 amino acids long. In nucleotides, the CDR3 is TGTGCCAGCAGCCAAGGGTGGGGGGCAAACTACAATGAGCAGTTCTTC. Translating gives CASSQGWGANYNEQFF.

The chain has TRBV20-1 and TRBJ2-4; 8 bases map to TRBD1. V lost 6 bases and J lost 4; bases outside the gene matches: 11. The CDR3 length is 15 residues. Germline CDR1 DFQATT, CDR2 SNEGSKA (reference sequence). CDR3 sequence: CSAQNPQGAKNIQYF. The CDR3 DNA reads as TGCAGTGCCCAAAACCCTCAGGGGGCTAAAAACATTCAGTACTTC.

This clonotype was seen only a few times. V is TRBV20-1 and J is TRBJ1-4; D uncertain. The germline gives CDR1 DFQATT, CDR2 SNEGSKA (reference sequence). This CDR3 has 13 amino acids. The V and J ends lost 3 bases and 5 bases respectively, with 10 bases between them. CDR3 amino acids: CSASVVGNEKLFF. The CDR3 DNA reads TGCAGTGCTAGTGTTGTGGGGAATGAAAAACTGTTTTTT.

The sample holds a few counts of this clonotype. The chain employs TRBV12-3 or TRBV12-4 and TRBJ2-2, with D unclear. The CDR3 has 14 residues. V lost 0 bases and J 5 bases, leaving 7 bases between the germline ends. The CDR3 loop reads CASSLAALTGELFF. The CDR3 DNA reads TGTGCCAGCAGTTTAGCAGCCCTTACCGGGGAGCTGTTTTTT.

J is TRBJ2-7 and V is TRBV19; D unclear. V shed 3 bases and J shed 6 bases, with 15 bases lying between them. Germline-derived CDR1 and CDR2 are LNHDA and SQIVND (reference sequence). The CDR3 consists of 14 residues. In DNA form, the CDR3 reads TGTGCCAGTAGTATGTTGGACCCCTGGGGCGAGCAGTACTTC. It encodes CASSMLDPWGEQYF.

The chain carries TRBV7-2 and TRBJ2-5; 12 bases match TRBD2. Germline V lookup: CDR1 SGHTA, CDR2 FQGNSA. This CDR3 region has 15 residues. With 8 bases clipped from V and 3 bases from J, the junction kept 7 bases outside the gene matches. CDR3 coding DNA: TGTGCCAGCGGCCCCCGGACTAGCGGGGAAGAGACCCAGTACTTC. Protein product: CASGPRTSGEETQYF.

This clonotype was counted ten times or more. The chain is built from TRBV2 and TRBJ2-2; maybe TRBD1 (5 bases). From germline, CDR1 is SNHLY and CDR2 FYNNEI. This CDR3 comprises 14 residues. Trimming pared 7 bases from V and 0 bases from J, leaving 9 bases between. The CDR3 loop is CASKSRANTGELFF. The CDR3 bases are TGTGCCAGCAAGTCCAGGGCGAACACCGGGGAGCTGTTTTTT.

The chain has TRBV20-1 and TRBJ2-5, with a weak D call TRBD2 (6 bases). The V gene lost 6 bases and the J gene lost 2 bases, with 10 bases spanning the gap. Germline V CDR1 and CDR2: DFQATT, SNEGSKA (reference sequence). This CDR3 has 12 residues. DNA for the CDR3: TGCAGTGCCAGGACTAATCAAGAGACCCAGTACTTC. Its translation is CSARTNQETQYF.